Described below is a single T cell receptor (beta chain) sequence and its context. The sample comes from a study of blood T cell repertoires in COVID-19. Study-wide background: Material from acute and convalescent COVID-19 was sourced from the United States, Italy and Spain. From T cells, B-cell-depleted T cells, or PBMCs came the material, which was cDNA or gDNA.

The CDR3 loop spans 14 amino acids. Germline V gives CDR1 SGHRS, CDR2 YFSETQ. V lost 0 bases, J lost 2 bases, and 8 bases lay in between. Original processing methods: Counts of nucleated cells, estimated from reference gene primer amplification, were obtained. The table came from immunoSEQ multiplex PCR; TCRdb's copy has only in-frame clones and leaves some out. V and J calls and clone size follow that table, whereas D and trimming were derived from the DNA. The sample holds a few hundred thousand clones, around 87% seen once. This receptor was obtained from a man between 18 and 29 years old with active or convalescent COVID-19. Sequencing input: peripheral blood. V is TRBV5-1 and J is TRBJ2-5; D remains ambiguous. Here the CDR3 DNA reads TGCGCCAGCAGCTTGGTAGTACAGCAAGAGACCCAGTACTTC. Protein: CASSLVVQQETQYF.